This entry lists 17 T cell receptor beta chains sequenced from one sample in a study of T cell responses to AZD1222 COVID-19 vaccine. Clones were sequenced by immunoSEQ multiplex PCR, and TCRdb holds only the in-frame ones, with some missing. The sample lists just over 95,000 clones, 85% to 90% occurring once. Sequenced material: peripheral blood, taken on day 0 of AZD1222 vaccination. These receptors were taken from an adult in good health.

The DNA of the CDR3 is TGTGCCAGCAGCTTAGGGGGCAGGGGGATCTATGGCTACACCTTC. It yields the protein CASSLGGRGIYGYTF. J is TRBJ1-2 and V is TRBV7-2, with 7 bases aligning to TRBD1. CDR1 is SGHTA and CDR2 is FQGNSA in the germline V gene. The CDR3 spans 15 residues. The V and J ends lost 1 base and 4 bases, in that order; junction bases with no gene match: 6.

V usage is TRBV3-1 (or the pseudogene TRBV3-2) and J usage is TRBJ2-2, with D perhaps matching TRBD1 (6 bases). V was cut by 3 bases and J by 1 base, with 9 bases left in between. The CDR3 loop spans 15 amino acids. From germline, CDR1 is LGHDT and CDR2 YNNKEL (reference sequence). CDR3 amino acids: CASSHRGLNTGELFF. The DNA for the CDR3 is TGTGCCAGCAGCCACAGGGGCTTGAACACCGGGGAGCTGTTTTTT.

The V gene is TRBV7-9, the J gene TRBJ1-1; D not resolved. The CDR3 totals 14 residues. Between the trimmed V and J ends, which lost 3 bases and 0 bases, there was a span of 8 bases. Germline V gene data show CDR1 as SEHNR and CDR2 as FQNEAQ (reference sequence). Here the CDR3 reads CASSLRILNTEAFF. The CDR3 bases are TGTGCCAGCAGCTTGAGGATTTTGAACACTGAAGCTTTCTTT.

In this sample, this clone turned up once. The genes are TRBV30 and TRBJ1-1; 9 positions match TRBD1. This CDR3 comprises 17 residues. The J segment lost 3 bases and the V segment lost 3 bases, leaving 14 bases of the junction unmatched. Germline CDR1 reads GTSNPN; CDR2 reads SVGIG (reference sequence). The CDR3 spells CAWSFKTGGWGDTEAFF. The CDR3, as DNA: TGTGCCTGGAGCTTTAAAACAGGGGGCTGGGGGGACACTGAAGCTTTCTTT.

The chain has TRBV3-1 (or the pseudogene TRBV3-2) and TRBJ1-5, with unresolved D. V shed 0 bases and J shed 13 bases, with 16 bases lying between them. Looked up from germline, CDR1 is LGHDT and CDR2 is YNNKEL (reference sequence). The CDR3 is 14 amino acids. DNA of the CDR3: TGTGCCAGCAGCCAAGATCATAGCGATAGACCTCAGCATTTT. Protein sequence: CASSQDHSDRPQHF.

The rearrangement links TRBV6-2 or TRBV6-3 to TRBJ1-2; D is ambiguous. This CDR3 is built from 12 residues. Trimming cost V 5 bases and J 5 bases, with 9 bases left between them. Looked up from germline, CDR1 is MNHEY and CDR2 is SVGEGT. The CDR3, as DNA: TGTGCCAGCAGTCCGACGGGATATGGCTACACCTTC. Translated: CASSPTGYGYTF.

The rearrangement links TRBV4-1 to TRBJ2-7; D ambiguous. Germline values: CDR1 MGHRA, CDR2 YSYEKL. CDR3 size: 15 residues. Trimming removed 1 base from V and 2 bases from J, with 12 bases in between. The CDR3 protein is CASSQVLTVAYEQYF. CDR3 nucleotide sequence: TGCGCCAGCAGCCAAGTCCTTACTGTGGCCTACGAGCAGTACTTC.

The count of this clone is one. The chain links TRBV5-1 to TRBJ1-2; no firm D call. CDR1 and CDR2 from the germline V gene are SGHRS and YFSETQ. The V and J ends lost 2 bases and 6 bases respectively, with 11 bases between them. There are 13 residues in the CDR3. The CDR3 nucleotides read TGCGCCAGCAGCTTTTCTAGGGATAATGGCTACACCTTC. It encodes CASSFSRDNGYTF.

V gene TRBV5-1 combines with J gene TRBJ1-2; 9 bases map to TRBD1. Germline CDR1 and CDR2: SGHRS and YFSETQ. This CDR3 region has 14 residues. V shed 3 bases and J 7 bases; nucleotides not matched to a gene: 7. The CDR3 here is CASSSPGQGTGYTF. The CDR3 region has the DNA TGCGCCAGCAGCTCGCCGGGACAGGGAACTGGCTACACCTTC.

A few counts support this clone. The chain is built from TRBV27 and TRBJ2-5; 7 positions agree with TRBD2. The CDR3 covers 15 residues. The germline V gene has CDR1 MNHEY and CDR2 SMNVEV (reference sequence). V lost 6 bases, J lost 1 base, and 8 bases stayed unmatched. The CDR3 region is CASSRGRGGQETQYF. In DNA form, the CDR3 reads TGTGCCAGCAGCCGGGGGAGGGGCGGCCAAGAGACCCAGTACTTC.

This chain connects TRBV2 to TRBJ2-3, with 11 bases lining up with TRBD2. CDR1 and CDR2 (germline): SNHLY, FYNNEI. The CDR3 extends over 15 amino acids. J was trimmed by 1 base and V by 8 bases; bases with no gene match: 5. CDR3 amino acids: CASGGTSGGTDTQYF. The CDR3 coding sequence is TGTGCCAGCGGGGGGACTAGCGGCGGCACAGATACGCAGTATTTT.

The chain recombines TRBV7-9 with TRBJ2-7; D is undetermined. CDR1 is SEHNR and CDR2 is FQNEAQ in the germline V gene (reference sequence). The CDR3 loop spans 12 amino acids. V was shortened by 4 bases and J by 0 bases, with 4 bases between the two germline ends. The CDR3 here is CASSWASYEQYF. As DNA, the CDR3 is TGTGCCAGCAGCTGGGCCTCCTACGAGCAGTACTTC.

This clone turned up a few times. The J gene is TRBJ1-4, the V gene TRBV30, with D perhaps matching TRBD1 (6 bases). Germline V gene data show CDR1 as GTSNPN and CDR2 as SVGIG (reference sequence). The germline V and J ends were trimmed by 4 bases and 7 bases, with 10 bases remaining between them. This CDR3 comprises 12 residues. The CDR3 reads CAWNRDGEKLFF. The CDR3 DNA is TGTGCCTGGAACAGGGACGGTGAAAAACTGTTTTTT.

CDR3 DNA: TGTGCCAGCAGTTCCCCAGGGGGCCGGGCAGATACGCAGTATTTT. The encoded protein is CASSSPGGRADTQYF. This chain uses TRBV27 with TRBJ2-3; 8 bases map to TRBD1. With 4 bases clipped from V and 4 bases from J, the junction kept 7 bases outside the gene matches. The CDR3 runs 15 residues. The germline V gene has CDR1 MNHEY and CDR2 SMNVEV (reference sequence).

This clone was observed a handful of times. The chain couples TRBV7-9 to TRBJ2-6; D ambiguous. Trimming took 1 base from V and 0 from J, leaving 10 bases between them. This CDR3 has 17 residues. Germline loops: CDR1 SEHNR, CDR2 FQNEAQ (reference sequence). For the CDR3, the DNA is TGTGCCAGCAGCTTAGTTCAGTCGAGCTCTGGGGCCAACGTCCTGACTTTC. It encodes CASSLVQSSSGANVLTF.

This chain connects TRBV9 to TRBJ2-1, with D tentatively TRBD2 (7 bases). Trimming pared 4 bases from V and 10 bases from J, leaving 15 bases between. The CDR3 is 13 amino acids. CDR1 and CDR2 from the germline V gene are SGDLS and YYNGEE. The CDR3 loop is CASSREGGREQFF. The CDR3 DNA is TGTGCCAGCAGCCGAGAGGGGGGGCGGGAGCAGTTCTTC. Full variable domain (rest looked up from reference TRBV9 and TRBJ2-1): DSGVTQTPKHLITATGQRVTLRCSPRSGDLSVYWYQQSLDQGLQFLIQYYNGEERAKGNILERFSAQQFPDLHSELNLSSLELGDSALYFCASSREGGREQFFGPGTRLTVL.

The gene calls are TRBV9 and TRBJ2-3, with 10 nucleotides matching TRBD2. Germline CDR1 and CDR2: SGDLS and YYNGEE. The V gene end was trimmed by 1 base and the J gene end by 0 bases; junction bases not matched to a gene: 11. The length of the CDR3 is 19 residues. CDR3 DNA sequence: TGTGCCAGCAGCGTATACCCTAGCGGGGGAATCTCTAGCACAGATACGCAGTATTTT. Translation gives CASSVYPSGGISSTDTQYF.